The sequence of this TCR beta chain was determined in a study of T cells in Graves' hyperthyroidism and ophthalmopathy. The study, taken as a whole, reports: The blood repertoire included most of the expanded thyroid clonotypes above 0.001.

Germline V gives CDR1 MDHEN, CDR2 SYDVKM. CDR3 length: 14 residues. Trimming shortened V by 7 bases and J by 8 bases, and 18 bases separated the two germline ends. The source material, RNA transcripts, was used to amplify TCR beta CDR3 regions. First-round RT-PCR targeting the TCR CDR3 was performed with the HTBI primer set. TCRdb reprocessed the multiplex PCR reads via MiXCR and lists one record per CDR3 protein. This sample carries fewer than 900,000 distinct CDR3 sequences, about a sixth of them seen once, and the ten largest clones take approximately 8.4%. This clonotype has only a few counts. Its antigen is undetermined.

The chain employs TRBV28 and TRBJ2-1; D is uncertain. The specimen was blood. The clonotype was recovered from a young man with Graves' hyperthyroidism. CDR3: CASTESISPHEQFF. The CDR3 DNA follows: TGTGCCAGCACCGAGTCAATCTCCCCCCATGAGCAGTTCTTC.